What follows are 13 T cell receptor beta chains derived from one specimen sequenced in a study of blood T cell repertoires in COVID-19. TCRdb's copy holds only in-frame clones and misses some; the assay was immunoSEQ multiplex PCR. The data show 240,000 or so clones, nearly 90% seen once. Sequencing was carried out using peripheral blood. The source is a woman aged 25 to 45 with acute or convalescent COVID-19.

The chain combines TRBV27 with TRBJ1-6, with TRBD1 matching over 7 bases. This CDR3 contains 14 residues. The germline V gene encodes CDR1 MNHEY and CDR2 SMNVEV (reference sequence). V lost 4 bases and J lost 7; bases outside the gene matches: 4. In DNA form, the CDR3 reads TGTGCCAGCAGTTACCACAGGGGAAATTCACCCCTCCACTTT. Translating gives CASSYHRGNSPLHF.

The gene calls are TRBV18 and TRBJ1-2; TRBD1 matches at 7 bases. Looked up from germline, CDR1 is KGHSH and CDR2 is LQKENI. The CDR3 totals 15 residues. With V trimmed by 5 bases and J by 8 bases, 14 bases remained unmatched. In DNA, the CDR3 is TGTGCCAGCTCAGAGACGACAGGGAGTTCGGGAGGCTACACCTTC. It codes for CASSETTGSSGGYTF.

This clone was seen a few times. This same CDR3 is encoded by further DNA sequences in the sample. CDR3 region: CASSYSEGSETQYF. The CDR3 bases are TGTGCCAGCAGTTACTCTGAGGGTTCGGAGACCCAGTACTTC. V and J are TRBV6-6 and TRBJ2-5; D may be TRBD2 (5 bases). The CDR3 loop spans 14 amino acids. CDR1 and CDR2 from the germline V gene are MNHNY and SVGAGI (reference sequence). V was shortened by 0 bases and J by 5 bases, with 10 bases between the two germline ends.

The chain is built from TRBV9 and TRBJ1-1; 8 nucleotides agree with TRBD1. The ends lost 3 bases at V and 1 base at J; junction bases unmatched: 5. This CDR3 has 15 amino acids. Germline-derived CDR1 and CDR2 are SGDLS and YYNGEE. The CDR3 DNA reads TGTGCCAGCAGCGAGGGGGACAGGAGGAACACTGAAGCTTTCTTT. Amino acid sequence: CASSEGDRRNTEAFF.

This chain joins TRBV19 and TRBJ1-5; 7 bases are a match to TRBD1. CDR1 and CDR2 from the germline V gene are LNHDA and SQIVND (reference sequence). V gave up 6 bases and J gave up 3 bases; unmatched junction bases: 8. The CDR3 is 15 residues long. The chain's CDR3 is CASRVRGSNNQPQHF. CDR3 bases: TGTGCCAGTAGGGTCAGGGGGAGTAACAATCAGCCCCAGCATTTT.

The chain combines TRBV7-8 with TRBJ2-1, with TRBD1 identical over 7 bases. Looked up from germline, CDR1 is SGHVS and CDR2 is FQNEAQ. This CDR3 contains 15 residues. Trimming took 2 bases from V and 5 from J; bases not matched to a gene: 6. CDR3 in DNA: TGTGCCAGCAGCTTACGACAGGGTATAGACAATGAGCAGTTCTTC. Protein sequence: CASSLRQGIDNEQFF.

The chain links TRBV27 to TRBJ2-6, with D tentatively TRBD2 (5 bases). The CDR3 consists of 14 residues. V was clipped by 7 bases and J by 0 bases, with 7 bases between them. Germline V gene data show CDR1 as MNHEY and CDR2 as SMNVEV (reference sequence). The DNA of the CDR3 is TGTGCCAGCAAAGAGGGCTCTGGGGCCAACGTCCTGACTTTC. Protein: CASKEGSGANVLTF.

The J gene is TRBJ2-2, the V gene TRBV7-9, with 7 nucleotides matching TRBD1. CDR3 length: 18 residues. J was trimmed by 0 bases and V by 5 bases; bases with no gene match: 12. Germline CDR1 reads SEHNR; CDR2 reads FQNEAQ (reference sequence). The CDR3, as DNA: TGTGCCAGCAGCCAAATCGGGACAGCACAAACGAACACCGGGGAGCTGTTTTTT. This codes for CASSQIGTAQTNTGELFF.

The V and J genes are TRBV4-3 and TRBJ2-1; maybe TRBD2 (6 bases). Germline lookup yields CDR1 LGHNA and CDR2 YSLEER. The CDR3 consists of 15 residues. V dropped 0 bases and J dropped 1 base, with 7 bases sitting between them. CDR3 in DNA: TGCGCCAGCAGCCAAGAGGGGGGATCCTACAATGAGCAGTTCTTC. It specifies CASSQEGGSYNEQFF.

The chain is built from TRBV12-3 or TRBV12-4 and TRBJ2-7; weak D call: TRBD2 (6 bases). V was shortened by 7 bases and J by 8 bases, with 18 bases between the two germline ends. This CDR3 region has 13 residues. CDR3 DNA: TGTGCCAGCAAGGAGGGAGGCCCCCCGCAGCAGTACTTC. Its protein is CASKEGGPPQQYF.

V gene TRBV10-3 combines with J gene TRBJ2-7; possibly TRBD1 for D (5 bases). The CDR3 runs to 16 residues. V lost 0 bases, J lost 5 bases, and 17 bases lay in between. Germline V lookup: CDR1 ENHRY, CDR2 SYGVKD. In nucleotides, the CDR3 is TGTGCCATCAGTGAGTCAGGGCGGACACCCAGCCACGAGCAGTACTTC. Encoded protein: CAISESGRTPSHEQYF.

J is TRBJ2-7 and V is TRBV6-5; 11 positions match TRBD1. The germline V gene encodes CDR1 MNHEY and CDR2 SVGAGI. The CDR3 length is 15 residues. V lost 2 bases to trimming and J lost 3 bases; unmatched junction nucleotides: 3. CDR3 protein: CASSYGQGAHYEQYF. The CDR3 region has the DNA TGTGCCAGCAGTTACGGACAGGGGGCACACTACGAGCAGTACTTC.

The CDR3 reads CASNLAYGNEQFF. The CDR3, as DNA: TGTGCCAGTAATTTAGCCTACGGCAATGAGCAGTTCTTC. This chain joins TRBV19 and TRBJ2-1; no reliable D call. The CDR3 loop spans 13 amino acids. The V and J ends lost 7 bases and 6 bases respectively, with 13 bases between them. Germline CDR1 reads LNHDA; CDR2 reads SQIVND (reference sequence).